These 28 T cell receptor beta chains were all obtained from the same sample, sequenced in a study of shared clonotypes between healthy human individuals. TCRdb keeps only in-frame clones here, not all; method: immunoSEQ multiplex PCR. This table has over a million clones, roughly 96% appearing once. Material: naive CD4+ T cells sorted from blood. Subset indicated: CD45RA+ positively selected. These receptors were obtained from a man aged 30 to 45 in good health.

CDR3 protein: CAISESGKSRTQYF. CDR3 nucleotide sequence: TGTGCCATCAGTGAGTCAGGCAAGTCGAGGACCCAGTACTTC. The V call is TRBV10-3, the J call TRBJ2-5, with D uncertain. The CDR3 is made up of 14 amino acids. V lost 0 bases and J lost 7, with 12 bases in between. CDR1 is ENHRY and CDR2 is SYGVKD in the germline V gene.

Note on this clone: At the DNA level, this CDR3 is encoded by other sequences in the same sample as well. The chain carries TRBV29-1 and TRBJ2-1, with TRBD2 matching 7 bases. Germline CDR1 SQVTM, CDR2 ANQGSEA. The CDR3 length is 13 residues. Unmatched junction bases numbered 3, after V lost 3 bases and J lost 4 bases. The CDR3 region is CSVEGSGYNEQFF. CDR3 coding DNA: TGCAGCGTTGAGGGTAGCGGGTACAATGAGCAGTTCTTC.

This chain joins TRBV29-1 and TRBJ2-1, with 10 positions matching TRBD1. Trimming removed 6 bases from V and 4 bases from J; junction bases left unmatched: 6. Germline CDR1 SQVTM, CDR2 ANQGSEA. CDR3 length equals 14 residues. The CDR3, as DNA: TGCAGCGTAGTGACAGGGGGCCAATACAATGAGCAGTTCTTC. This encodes CSVVTGGQYNEQFF.

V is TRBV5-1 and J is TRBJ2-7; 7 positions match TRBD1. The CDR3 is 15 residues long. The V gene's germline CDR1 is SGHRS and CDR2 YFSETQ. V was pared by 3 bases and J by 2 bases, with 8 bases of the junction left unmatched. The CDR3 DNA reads TGCGCCAGCAGCTCCCGACAGGGACGGGCCTACGAGCAGTACTTC. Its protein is CASSSRQGRAYEQYF.

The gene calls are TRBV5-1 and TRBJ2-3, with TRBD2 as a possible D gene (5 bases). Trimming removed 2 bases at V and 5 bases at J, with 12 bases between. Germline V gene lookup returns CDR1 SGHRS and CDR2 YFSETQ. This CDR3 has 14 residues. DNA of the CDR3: TGCGCCAGCAGCTTACAAGGAGGAGGAGATACGCAGTATTTT. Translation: CASSLQGGGDTQYF.

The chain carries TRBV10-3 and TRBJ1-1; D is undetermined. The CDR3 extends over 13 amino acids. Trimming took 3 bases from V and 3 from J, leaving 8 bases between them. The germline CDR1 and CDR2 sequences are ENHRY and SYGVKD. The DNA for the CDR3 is TGTGCCATCAGTGACACGGCAGACACTGAAGCTTTCTTT. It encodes CAISDTADTEAFF.

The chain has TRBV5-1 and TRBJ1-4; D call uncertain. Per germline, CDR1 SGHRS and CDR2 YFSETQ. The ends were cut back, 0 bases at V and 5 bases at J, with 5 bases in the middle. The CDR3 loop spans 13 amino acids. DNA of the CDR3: TGCGCCAGCAGCTTGGTGTTGAATGAAAAACTGTTTTTT. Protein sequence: CASSLVLNEKLFF.

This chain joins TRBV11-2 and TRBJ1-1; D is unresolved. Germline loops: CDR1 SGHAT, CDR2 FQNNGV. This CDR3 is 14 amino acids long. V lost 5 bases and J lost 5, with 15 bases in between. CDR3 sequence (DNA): TGTGCCAGCAGCCTATCTTTTGTTAGGACTGAAGCTTTCTTT. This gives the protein CASSLSFVRTEAFF. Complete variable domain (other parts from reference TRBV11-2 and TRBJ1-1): EAGVAQSPRYKIIEKRQSVAFWCNPISGHATLYWYQQILGQGPKLLIQFQNNGVVDDSQLPKDRFSAERLKGVDSTLKIQPAKLEDSAVYLCASSLSFVRTEAFFGQGTRLTVV.

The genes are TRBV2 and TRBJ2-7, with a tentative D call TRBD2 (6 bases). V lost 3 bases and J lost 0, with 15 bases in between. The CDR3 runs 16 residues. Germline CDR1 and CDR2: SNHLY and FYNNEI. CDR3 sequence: CASSEGRDWGSYEQYF. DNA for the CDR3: TGTGCCAGCAGTGAGGGCCGGGACTGGGGCTCCTACGAGCAGTACTTC.

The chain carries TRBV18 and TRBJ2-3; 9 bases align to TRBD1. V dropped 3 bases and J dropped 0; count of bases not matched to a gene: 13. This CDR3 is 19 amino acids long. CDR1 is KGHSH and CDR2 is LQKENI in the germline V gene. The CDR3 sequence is CASSPGIPGQGLSTDTQYF. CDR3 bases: TGTGCCAGCTCACCGGGGATACCGGGACAGGGATTGAGCACAGATACGCAGTATTTT.

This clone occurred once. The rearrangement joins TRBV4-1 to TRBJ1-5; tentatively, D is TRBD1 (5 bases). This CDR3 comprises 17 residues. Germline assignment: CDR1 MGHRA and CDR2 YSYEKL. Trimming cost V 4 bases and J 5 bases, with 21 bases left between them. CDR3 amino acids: CASSRDRGQGRYQPQHF. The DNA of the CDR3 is TGCGCCAGCAGCCGAGATAGGGGCCAGGGAAGGTATCAGCCCCAGCATTTT.

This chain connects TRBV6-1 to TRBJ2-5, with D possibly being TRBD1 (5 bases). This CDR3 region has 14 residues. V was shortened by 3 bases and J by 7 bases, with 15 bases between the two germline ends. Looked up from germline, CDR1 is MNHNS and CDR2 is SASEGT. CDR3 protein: CASSDFRVAGTQYF. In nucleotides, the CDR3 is TGTGCCAGCAGTGATTTCAGGGTTGCAGGGACCCAGTACTTC.

CDR3 in amino acids: CAISELAGGPNQETQYF. The CDR3, as DNA: TGTGCCATCAGTGAACTAGCGGGAGGGCCGAACCAAGAGACCCAGTACTTC. The chain recombines TRBV10-3 with TRBJ2-5; TRBD2 matches 13 bases. The CDR3 consists of 17 residues. Germline V gene lookup returns CDR1 ENHRY and CDR2 SYGVKD. The V segment lost 3 bases and the J segment 0 bases; nucleotides outside the gene matches: 4.

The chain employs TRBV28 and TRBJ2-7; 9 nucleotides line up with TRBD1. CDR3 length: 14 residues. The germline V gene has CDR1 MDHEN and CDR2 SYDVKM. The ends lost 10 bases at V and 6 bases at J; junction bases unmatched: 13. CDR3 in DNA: TGTGCCACCCTGCCGGGACAGGGTTTCTTCGAGCAGTACTTC. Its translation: CATLPGQGFFEQYF.

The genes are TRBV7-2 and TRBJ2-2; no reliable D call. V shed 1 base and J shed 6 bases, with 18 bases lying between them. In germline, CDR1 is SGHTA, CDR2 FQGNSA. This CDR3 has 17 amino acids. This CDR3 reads CASSLGGWGVGSGELFF. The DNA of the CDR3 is TGTGCCAGCAGCTTAGGGGGATGGGGTGTGGGTTCCGGGGAGCTGTTTTTT.

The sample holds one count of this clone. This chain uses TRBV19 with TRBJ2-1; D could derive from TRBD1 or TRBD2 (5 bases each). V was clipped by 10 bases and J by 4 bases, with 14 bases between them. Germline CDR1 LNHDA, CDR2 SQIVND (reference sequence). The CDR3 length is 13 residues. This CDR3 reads CATHRDGYNEQFF. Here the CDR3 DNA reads TGTGCCACTCACCGGGACGGATACAATGAGCAGTTCTTC. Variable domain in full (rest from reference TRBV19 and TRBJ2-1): DGGITQSPKYLFRKEGQNVTLSCEQNLNHDAMYWYRQDPGQGLRLIYYSQIVNDFQKGDIAEGYSVSREKKESFPLTVTSAQKNPTAFYLCATHRDGYNEQFFGPGTRLTVL.

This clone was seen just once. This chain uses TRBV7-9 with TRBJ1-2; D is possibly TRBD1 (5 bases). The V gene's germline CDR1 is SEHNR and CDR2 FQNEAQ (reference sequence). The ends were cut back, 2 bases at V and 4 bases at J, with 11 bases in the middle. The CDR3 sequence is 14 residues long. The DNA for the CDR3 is TGTGCCAGCAGCTTATTGACAGATTTCTATGGCTACACCTTC. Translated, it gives CASSLLTDFYGYTF.

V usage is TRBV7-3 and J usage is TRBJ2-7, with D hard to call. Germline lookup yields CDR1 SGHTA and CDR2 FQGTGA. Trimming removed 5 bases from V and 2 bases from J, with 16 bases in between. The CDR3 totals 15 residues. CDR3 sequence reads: CASSLSPGGAYEQYF. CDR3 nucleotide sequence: TGTGCCAGCAGCCTATCCCCAGGTGGGGCCTACGAGCAGTACTTC.

CDR3 DNA: TGTGCCAGCAGCAAATGGACAGGGGACGAGCAGTACTTC. This encodes CASSKWTGDEQYF. The rearrangement links TRBV9 to TRBJ2-7; TRBD1 matches 9 bases. V trimming: 4 bases; J trimming: 5 bases; junction bases outside the gene matches: 4. The CDR3 consists of 13 residues. Germline V gene sequence: CDR1 SGDLS, CDR2 YYNGEE.

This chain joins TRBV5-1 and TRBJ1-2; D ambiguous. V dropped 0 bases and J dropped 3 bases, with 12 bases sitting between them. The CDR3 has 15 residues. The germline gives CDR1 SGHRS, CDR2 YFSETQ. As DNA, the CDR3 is TGCGCCAGCAGCTTGGAGGTCCCGACTTACTATGGCTACACCTTC. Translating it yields CASSLEVPTYYGYTF. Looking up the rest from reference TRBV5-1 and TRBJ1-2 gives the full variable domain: KAGVTQTPRYLIKTRGQQVTLSCSPISGHRSVSWYQQTPGQGLQFLFEYFSETQRNKGNFPGRFSGRQFSNSRSEMNVSTLELGDSALYLCASSLEVPTYYGYTFGSGTRLTVV.

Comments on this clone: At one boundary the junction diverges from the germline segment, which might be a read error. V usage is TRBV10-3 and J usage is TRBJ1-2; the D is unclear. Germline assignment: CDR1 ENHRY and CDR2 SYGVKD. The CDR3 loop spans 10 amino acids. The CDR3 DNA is TGTGCCATCAGTGATTTATCGTTCCAATTC. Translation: CAISDLSFQF.

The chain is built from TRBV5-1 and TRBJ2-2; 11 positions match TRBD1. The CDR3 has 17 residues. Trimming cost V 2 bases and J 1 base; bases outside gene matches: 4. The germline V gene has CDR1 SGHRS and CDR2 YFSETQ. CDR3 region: CASSFGTGGRNTGELFF. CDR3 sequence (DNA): TGCGCCAGCAGCTTCGGGACAGGGGGTAGGAACACCGGGGAGCTGTTTTTT.

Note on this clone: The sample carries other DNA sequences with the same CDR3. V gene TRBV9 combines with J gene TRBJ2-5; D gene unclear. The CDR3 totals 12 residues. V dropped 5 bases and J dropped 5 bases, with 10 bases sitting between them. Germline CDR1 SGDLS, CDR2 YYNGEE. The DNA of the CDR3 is TGTGCCAGCAGTGCGGTTGGGGAGACCCAGTACTTC. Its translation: CASSAVGETQYF.

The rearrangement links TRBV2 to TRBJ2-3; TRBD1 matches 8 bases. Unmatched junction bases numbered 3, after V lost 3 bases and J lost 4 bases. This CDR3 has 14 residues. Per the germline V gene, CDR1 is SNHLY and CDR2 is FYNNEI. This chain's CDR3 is CASSDDRGSDTQYF. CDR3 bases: TGTGCCAGCAGTGACGACAGGGGTTCAGATACGCAGTATTTT.

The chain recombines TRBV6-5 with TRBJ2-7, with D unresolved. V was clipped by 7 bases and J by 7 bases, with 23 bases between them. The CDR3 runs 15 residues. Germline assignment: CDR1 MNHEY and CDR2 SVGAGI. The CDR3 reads CASKPLWEHYVEQYF. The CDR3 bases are TGTGCCAGCAAGCCCCTGTGGGAACACTACGTAGAGCAGTACTTC.

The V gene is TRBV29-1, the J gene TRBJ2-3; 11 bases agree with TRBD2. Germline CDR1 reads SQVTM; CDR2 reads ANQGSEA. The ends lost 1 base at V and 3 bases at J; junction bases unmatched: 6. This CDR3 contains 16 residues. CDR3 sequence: CSVEGLAGGATDTQYF. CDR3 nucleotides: TGCAGCGTTGAAGGTCTAGCGGGAGGAGCGACAGATACGCAGTATTTT.

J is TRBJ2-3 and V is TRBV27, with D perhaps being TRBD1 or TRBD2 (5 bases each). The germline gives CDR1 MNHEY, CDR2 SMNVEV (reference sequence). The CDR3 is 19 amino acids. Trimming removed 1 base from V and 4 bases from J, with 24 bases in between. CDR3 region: CASSLWGRAESPEPDTQYF. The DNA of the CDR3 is TGTGCCAGCAGTTTATGGGGACGGGCGGAATCGCCTGAGCCAGATACGCAGTATTTT.

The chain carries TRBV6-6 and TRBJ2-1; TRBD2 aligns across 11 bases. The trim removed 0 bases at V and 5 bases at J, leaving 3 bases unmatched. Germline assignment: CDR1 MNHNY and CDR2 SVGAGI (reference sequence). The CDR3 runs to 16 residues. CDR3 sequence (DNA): TGTGCCAGCAGTTACTCGGGACTAGCGGAAAACAATGAGCAGTTCTTC. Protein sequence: CASSYSGLAENNEQFF.